This T cell receptor (beta chain) was recovered during a study of metastatic and nonmetastatic thyroid tumors. The study, taken as a whole, reports: TCR beta diversity was reportedly significantly higher in malignant thyroid tumors than benign nodules, in blood and tumor.

Nobody among the patients had been given any treatment before thyroid surgery. In the original workflow: Built for papillary thyroid cancer, a distant-metastasis classifier drew on CDR3 differences across clinicopathological groups. TCRdb re-clonotyped the PCR reads through MiXCR. These V and J calls derive from TCRdb rather than the authors' analysis. Of tens of thousands of clones listed, roughly 12% are singletons. Germline CDR1 MGHRA, CDR2 YSYEKL. This CDR3 spans 15 amino acids. Trimming cost V 1 base and J 2 bases; bases outside gene matches: 1. This clone has ten or more counts. No antigen is known for it.

The chain joins TRBV4-1 to TRBJ2-5; the match to TRBD2 covers 10 bases. The TCR originated in a female donor with papillary thyroid cancer or a benign thyroid nodule (not recorded which). Some clones in this sample may be carry-over from other donors' samples. Material: blood. CDR3 sequence: CASSQGTSGQETQYF. In DNA form, the CDR3 reads TGCGCCAGCAGCCAAGGGACTAGCGGACAAGAGACCCAGTACTTC.